The next 25 T cell receptor beta chains were all read from a single sample in a study of T cell repertoires in cytomegalovirus infection. MiXCR, applied by TCRdb to the reads, yields one record per CDR3 protein. The sample holds around 240,000 distinct CDR3 sequences; 22% are singletons and the top ten take around a sixth. What was sequenced was CD8+ T cells from PBMCs. Receptors originate from a human donor in good health (CMV status not recorded). Some clones in this sample may be carry-over from other donors' samples.

This clonotype has just a few counts. This chain uses TRBV7-6 with TRBJ2-5, with 7 bases aligning to TRBD1. Per the germline V gene, CDR1 is SGHVS and CDR2 is FNYEAQ. The CDR3 runs to 14 residues. The junction had 5 bases not matched to a gene; V was cut back by 5 bases and J by 2 bases. The CDR3 is CASSADREQETQYF. For the CDR3, the DNA is TGTGCCAGCAGCGCCGACAGGGAGCAAGAGACCCAGTACTTC. Complete variable domain (other parts from reference TRBV7-6 and TRBJ2-5): GAGVSQSPRYKVTKRGQDVALRCDPISGHVSLYWYRQALGQGPEFLTYFNYEAQQDKSGLPNDRFSAERPEGSISTLTIQRTEQRDSAMYRCASSADREQETQYFGPGTRLLVL.

V and J are TRBV11-2 and TRBJ2-2; 15 positions match TRBD2. Trimming at V came to 5 bases and at J to 7 bases, leaving 8 bases not matched to a gene. Per germline, CDR1 SGHAT and CDR2 FQNNGV. The CDR3 covers 17 residues. For the CDR3, the DNA is TGTGCCAGCAGCCTACGGACTAGCGGGGGGGCAGGCGGGGAGCTGTTTTTT. Amino acids: CASSLRTSGGAGGELFF.

The chain joins TRBV7-9 to TRBJ2-1; D remains ambiguous. CDR3 length: 15 amino acids. Trimming took 3 bases from V and 3 from J, leaving 12 bases between them. Germline CDR1 reads SEHNR; CDR2 reads FQNEAQ (reference sequence). The CDR3 nucleotides read TGTGCCAGCAGCTTTAGCCCTACGTTCTACAATGAGCAGTTCTTC. Translating gives CASSFSPTFYNEQFF.

The rearrangement links TRBV20-1 to TRBJ1-1; unclear D gene. CDR3 length: 15 residues. The germline V gene has CDR1 DFQATT and CDR2 SNEGSKA (reference sequence). V lost 0 bases to trimming and J lost 3 bases, with 14 bases between them. DNA for the CDR3: TGCAGTGCTAGAGATCCGGCGGGTAAGGACACTGAAGCTTTCTTT. Residues: CSARDPAGKDTEAFF.

Ten or more counts support this clonotype. V usage is TRBV28 and J usage is TRBJ1-2; D is perhaps TRBD1 (5 bases). Germline loops: CDR1 MDHEN, CDR2 SYDVKM. Trimming shortened V by 6 bases and J by 5 bases, and 19 bases separated the two germline ends. There are 15 residues in the CDR3. CDR3 nucleotides: TGTGCCAGCAGCGAGGGACCCCGGGCCCATTATGGCTACACCTTC. It codes for CASSEGPRAHYGYTF.

Many counts were recorded for this clonotype. The genes are TRBV19 and TRBJ2-1, with D unresolved. Trimming left V 5 bases short and J 2 bases short, with 16 bases between. Germline V CDR1 and CDR2: LNHDA, SQIVND (reference sequence). CDR3 length equals 16 residues. The CDR3 sequence is CASSPLSISTYNEQFF. In DNA, the CDR3 is TGTGCCAGTAGTCCTCTATCGATCAGCACCTACAATGAGCAGTTCTTC.

This clonotype was seen at least ten times. V and J are TRBV4-1 and TRBJ2-7; D not certain. Looked up from germline, CDR1 is MGHRA and CDR2 is YSYEKL. The V end lost 0 bases, the J end lost 6 bases, and 12 bases lay between the germline ends. The CDR3 loop spans 14 amino acids. The CDR3 DNA reads TGCGCCAGCAGCCAAGAGACATCGTTGGGCGAGCAGTACTTC. Translation gives CASSQETSLGEQYF.

The gene calls are TRBV15 and TRBJ1-2, with TRBD1 as a possible D gene (5 bases). Germline V gene sequence: CDR1 LNHNV, CDR2 YYDKDF (reference sequence). This CDR3 contains 16 residues. Trimming left V 0 bases short and J 4 bases short, with 15 bases between. CDR3: CATSRDPGPFFYGYTF. In nucleotides, the CDR3 is TGTGCCACCAGCAGAGATCCGGGACCCTTTTTCTATGGCTACACCTTC.

Worth noting for this clonotype: Just one base apart from a much larger clone, this may be a read error. The CDR3 carries no conserved terminal phenylalanine or tryptophan, so it likely arises from a read error. This chain links TRBV6-8 with TRBJ2-2; D is uncertain. Trimming left V 2 bases short and J 10 bases short, with 8 bases between. The CDR3 spans 12 residues. CDR1 MNHGY and CDR2 SAAAGT come from the germline V gene. CDR3 sequence: CASSYTREELFL. Here the CDR3 DNA reads TGTGCCAGCAGTTACACAAGAGAGGAGCTGTTTCTT.

The rearrangement links TRBV14 to TRBJ2-7; weak D call: TRBD2 (7 bases). Germline CDR1 SGHDN, CDR2 FVKESK. V lost 1 base and J lost 0, with 16 bases in between. The CDR3 consists of 17 residues. The CDR3 is CASSQGNSGGISYEQYF. CDR3 nucleotide sequence: TGTGCCAGCAGCCAAGGGAATTCGGGGGGCATCTCCTACGAGCAGTACTTC.

V and J are TRBV20-1 and TRBJ2-3, with a possible D match to TRBD1 (5 bases). V dropped 3 bases and J dropped 1 base, with 8 bases sitting between them. CDR3 length equals 13 residues. From germline, CDR1 is DFQATT and CDR2 SNEGSKA (reference sequence). In DNA, the CDR3 is TGCAGTGCTAGGGACACAGGCACAGATACGCAGTATTTT. Amino acid sequence: CSARDTGTDTQYF.

This clonotype appeared a few times. The rearrangement links TRBV6-5 to TRBJ2-3; tentative D call: TRBD2 (5 bases). Germline V gene lookup returns CDR1 MNHEY and CDR2 SVGAGI. V was cut by 3 bases and J by 2 bases, with 12 bases left in between. The CDR3 extends over 15 amino acids. The CDR3 nucleotides read TGTGCCAGCAGTTATGAGCCCGGGGACACAGATACGCAGTATTTT. Protein sequence: CASSYEPGDTDTQYF.

This chain links TRBV2 with TRBJ2-7, with 10 bases identical to TRBD2. V gave up 6 bases and J gave up 2 bases; unmatched junction bases: 7. Germline CDR1 is SNHLY and CDR2 is FYNNEI. This CDR3 has 15 residues. The CDR3 loop is CASSISGGFTYEQYF. The CDR3, as DNA: TGTGCCAGCAGCATTAGCGGGGGGTTTACCTACGAGCAGTACTTC.

J is TRBJ2-3 and V is TRBV12-3 or TRBV12-4; TRBD1 aligns across 7 bases. J was trimmed by 4 bases and V by 5 bases; bases with no gene match: 9. The CDR3 has 15 amino acids. The CDR3 nucleotides are TGTGCCAGCAGTGTCAACAGGGGCTCCGCAGATACGCAGTATTTT. Amino acid sequence: CASSVNRGSADTQYF.

The chain uses TRBV25-1 and TRBJ1-2; TRBD1 matches 7 bases. Losses at the gene ends were 2 bases for V and 7 bases for J; bases not matched to a gene: 4. Per germline, CDR1 MGHDK and CDR2 SYGVNS. The CDR3 has 13 residues. CDR3 coding DNA: TGTGCCAGCAGTGAACAGACAGGGAGTGGCTACACCTTC. It is translated as CASSEQTGSGYTF.

In the case of this clonotype: A much larger clone differs from this one at a single base, so this may be a read error. J is TRBJ2-7 and V is TRBV7-3; possible D gene TRBD2, 5 bases. This CDR3 region has 13 residues. V lost 5 bases, J lost 6 bases, and 14 bases lay in between. CDR1 and CDR2 from the germline V gene are SGHTA and FQGTGA. CDR3 in DNA: TGTGCCAGCAGCGCACTAGGGCCCCCCGAGCAGTACTTC. Its translation is CASSALGPPEQYF. Full variable domain (remainder filled in from reference TRBV7-3 and TRBJ2-7): GAGVSQTPSNKVTEKGKYVELRCDPISGHTALYWYRQSLGQGPEFLIYFQGTGAADDSGLPNDRFFAVRPEGSVSTLKIQRTERGDSAVYLCASSALGPPEQYFGPGTRLTVT.

The J gene is TRBJ2-5, the V gene TRBV14; no definite D call. Germline V gene data show CDR1 as SGHDN and CDR2 as FVKESK. Trimming pared 3 bases from V and 3 bases from J, leaving 11 bases between. This CDR3 comprises 14 residues. CDR3 protein: CASSHRARKETQYF. The CDR3 bases are TGTGCCAGCAGCCATCGGGCGAGAAAAGAGACCCAGTACTTC. The full variable domain, completed using reference TRBV14 and TRBJ2-5, is EAGVTQFPSHSVIEKGQTVTLRCDPISGHDNLYWYRRVMGKEIKFLLHFVKESKQDESGMPNNRFLAERTGGTYSTLKVQPAELEDSGVYFCASSHRARKETQYFGPGTRLLVL.

This clonotype turned up a few times. This chain connects TRBV7-2 to TRBJ1-2; 9 bases are a match to TRBD1. The V and J ends lost 2 bases and 7 bases, in that order; junction bases with no gene match: 8. Per germline, CDR1 SGHTA and CDR2 FQGNSA. The CDR3 loop spans 15 amino acids. The CDR3 DNA is TGTGCCAGCAGCTTAATAACAGGGGGCTCTATTGGCTACACCTTC. It is translated as CASSLITGGSIGYTF.

The V gene is TRBV28, the J gene TRBJ1-6; 7 nucleotides align to TRBD1. Germline assignment: CDR1 MDHEN and CDR2 SYDVKM. This CDR3 spans 11 amino acids. V lost 7 bases, J lost 10 bases, and 1 base stayed unmatched. CDR3 sequence reads: CASTTGSPLHF. The CDR3 region has the DNA TGTGCCAGCACGACAGGGTCACCCCTCCACTTT.

A few counts support this clonotype. The J gene is TRBJ1-2, the V gene TRBV7-6; D is perhaps TRBD1 (6 bases). Trimming shortened V by 0 bases and J by 7 bases, and 12 bases separated the two germline ends. The CDR3 consists of 14 residues. Germline CDR1 is SGHVS and CDR2 is FNYEAQ. CDR3 DNA sequence: TGTGCCAGCAGCTTAGCGCGGGGGGCCGGTGGCTACACCTTC. This encodes CASSLARGAGGYTF.

CDR3 region: CASSYSSRLAGGDYEQYF. CDR3 sequence (DNA): TGTGCCAGCAGTTACTCGAGTAGACTAGCGGGGGGCGACTACGAGCAGTACTTC. This chain uses TRBV6-5 with TRBJ2-7; 13 bases line up with TRBD2. CDR1 MNHEY and CDR2 SVGAGI come from the germline V gene. This CDR3 spans 18 amino acids. V gave up 0 bases and J gave up 3 bases; unmatched junction bases: 8.

The chain combines TRBV2 with TRBJ2-2; no reliable D call. V lost 6 bases and J lost 0, with 5 bases in between. This CDR3 comprises 13 residues. CDR1 is SNHLY and CDR2 is FYNNEI in the germline V gene. CDR3 DNA sequence: TGTGCCAGCAGGAGGCCGAACACCGGGGAGCTGTTTTTT. As protein: CASRRPNTGELFF.

This clonotype was counted at least ten times. This chain joins TRBV4-1 and TRBJ2-3, with D perhaps matching TRBD1 or TRBD2 (5 bases each). The CDR3 sequence is 15 residues long. Germline CDR1 MGHRA, CDR2 YSYEKL. V lost 0 bases to trimming and J lost 0 bases, with 7 bases between them. The CDR3 region is CASSQEWGSTDTQYF. The CDR3 coding sequence is TGCGCCAGCAGCCAAGAATGGGGGAGCACAGATACGCAGTATTTT.

This clonotype showed up just a few times. The chain uses TRBV29-1 and TRBJ2-1; D remains unclear. The CDR3 has 13 amino acids. The germline V gene encodes CDR1 SQVTM and CDR2 ANQGSEA. The V gene lost 7 bases and the J gene lost 8 bases, with 18 bases spanning the gap. The CDR3 nucleotides read TGCAGCGCAATACCATCCAGTCCCCATGAGCAGTTCTTC. It specifies CSAIPSSPHEQFF.

The chain recombines TRBV15 with TRBJ1-4; 7 positions match TRBD1. CDR1 and CDR2 (germline): LNHNV, YYDKDF (reference sequence). This CDR3 has 12 amino acids. V dropped 9 bases and J dropped 5; count of bases not matched to a gene: 3. Written as DNA, the CDR3 is TGTGCCACTGGACAGGACAATGAAAAACTGTTTTTT. It specifies CATGQDNEKLFF.